In its sample, the clone carrying this T cell receptor beta chain was seen once. Its antigen is as yet unknown. Additional DNA sequences in this sample encode the identical CDR3. The method was immunoSEQ multiplex PCR; TCRdb's version includes in-frame clones alone and lacks a portion of them. The sample lists 6,000 or so clones, 70% to 90% occurring once. V lost 8 bases, J lost 2 bases, and 9 bases stayed unmatched. This CDR3 region has 14 residues. The V gene's germline CDR1 is SGDLS and CDR2 YYNGEE. This specimen comes from a study of T cell repertoires in ileal Crohn's disease. Lamina propria lymphocytes from surgical specimens were isolated on a density gradient before sorting. Patients were adults with ileal or ileocolonic Crohn's disease needing resection. Study results and limitations: Compared with CD4 T cells, sorted CD8 cells carried more expanded clones. Compared with non-smokers, active smokers at surgery showed more clonal expansions.

Material for sequencing was CD4+ T cells from ileum. The sequence was collected from an adult with Crohn's disease. Some clones in this sample may be carry-over from other donors' samples. The V call is TRBV9, the J call TRBJ2-7; 8 bases line up with TRBD1. The CDR3 protein is CASSPGQGAYEQYF. For the CDR3, the DNA is TGTGCCAGTAGCCCCGGACAGGGCGCCTACGAGCAGTACTTC.